These 13 T cell receptor beta chains came from one sample sequenced in a study of cytomegalovirus exposure and HLA in healthy donors. Both 60 Vbeta primers and 13 Jbeta primers went into the PCR. Assay used: immunoSEQ multiplex PCR; TCRdb lists only in-frame clones, some missing. The sample carries 150,000 to 180,000 clones, about 68% recorded once. Sequenced material: PBMCs. Receptor source: a man aged 30 to 39 in good health and CMV-seronegative.

This chain links TRBV7-8 with TRBJ1-2, with 8 bases aligning to TRBD1. CDR1 is SGHVS, CDR2 FQNEAQ, per germline. This CDR3 contains 16 residues. Losses at the gene ends were 3 bases for V and 7 bases for J; bases not matched to a gene: 13. The CDR3 sequence: CASSFHRSQGAGGYTF. The CDR3 DNA reads TGTGCCAGCAGCTTCCACCGGTCGCAGGGGGCAGGTGGCTACACCTTC.

This rearrangement joins TRBV5-1 to TRBJ2-7; 10 bases map to TRBD2. Germline values: CDR1 SGHRS, CDR2 YFSETQ. The CDR3 is 16 amino acids. Trimming at V came to 4 bases and at J to 2 bases, leaving 9 bases not matched to a gene. The CDR3 DNA reads as TGCGCCAGCAGCATCGGACTAGCGGAGGGACCCTACGAGCAGTACTTC. This codes for CASSIGLAEGPYEQYF.

The V call is TRBV11-2, the J call TRBJ2-3; D not certain. There are 15 residues in the CDR3. The V and J ends lost 6 bases and 0 bases respectively, with 13 bases between them. In germline, CDR1 is SGHAT, CDR2 FQNNGV. The DNA of the CDR3 is TGTGCCAGCAGTCGTGTGCCGGGTAGCACAGATACGCAGTATTTT. As protein: CASSRVPGSTDTQYF.

The DNA of the CDR3 is TGTGCCAGCACCCGGGGACAGGGGGCGGGCGAGACCCAGTACTTC. As protein: CASTRGQGAGETQYF. The chain recombines TRBV6-1 with TRBJ2-5; 12 nucleotides line up with TRBD1. The V segment lost 7 bases and the J segment 5 bases; nucleotides outside the gene matches: 8. This CDR3 region has 15 residues. Germline V gene data show CDR1 as MNHNS and CDR2 as SASEGT.

This clone was detected only a few times. The V gene is TRBV7-6, the J gene TRBJ2-2; D is perhaps TRBD2 (7 bases). Germline V gene sequence: CDR1 SGHVS, CDR2 FNYEAQ. The CDR3 loop spans 16 amino acids. The V and J ends lost 6 bases and 0 bases respectively, with 14 bases between them. The CDR3 nucleotides read TGTGCCAGCAGGGAAACGGGGGGCACGAACACCGGGGAGCTGTTTTTT. It translates to CASRETGGTNTGELFF.

The chain uses TRBV27 and TRBJ1-1; no clear D. V was pared by 2 bases and J by 7 bases, with 11 bases between. Germline CDR1 and CDR2: MNHEY and SMNVEV (reference sequence). The CDR3 spans 13 residues. CDR3 sequence (DNA): TGTGCCAGCAGTTTAGCGGCTCCCTATGAAGCTTTCTTT. Its translation: CASSLAAPYEAFF.

The chain links TRBV12-5 to TRBJ1-6, with TRBD1 identical over 8 bases. V trimming: 1 base; J trimming: 7 bases; junction bases outside the gene matches: 9. CDR1 LGHNT and CDR2 FRNRAP come from the germline V gene. This CDR3 is built from 17 residues. The CDR3 DNA reads as TGTGCTAGTGGTTTGGACCCACCCGGACAGGGAAATTCACCCCTCCACTTT. Its translation: CASGLDPPGQGNSPLHF.

This chain joins TRBV5-6 and TRBJ1-1; 9 bases line up with TRBD1. The CDR3 spans 17 residues. Germline CDR1 reads SGHDT; CDR2 reads YYEEEE. V gave up 1 base and J gave up 1 base; unmatched junction bases: 8. CDR3 loop: CASSLLWWGQGNTEAFF. The CDR3 region has the DNA TGTGCCAGCAGCTTGTTATGGTGGGGACAGGGGAACACTGAAGCTTTCTTT.

The chain combines TRBV10-3 with TRBJ1-3; D call uncertain. The CDR3 spans 13 residues. Germline V gives CDR1 ENHRY, CDR2 SYGVKD. V lost 6 bases and J 4 bases, leaving 10 bases between the germline ends. The CDR3: CAIRRHEGNTIYF. The DNA of the CDR3 is TGTGCCATCAGGAGGCACGAAGGAAACACCATATATTTT.

The chain has TRBV4-3 and TRBJ2-7; 9 bases fit TRBD2. Germline-derived CDR1 and CDR2 are LGHNA and YSLEER. CDR3 size: 15 residues. V lost 4 bases to trimming and J lost 4 bases; unmatched junction nucleotides: 8. The CDR3 DNA follows: TGCGCCAGCAGCCTAGAGCGGGGGGACTCTTACGAGCAGTACTTC. Its protein is CASSLERGDSYEQYF.

The V gene is TRBV5-8, the J gene TRBJ1-1, with TRBD1 identical over 8 bases. After removal of 2 bases from V and 5 bases from J, the junction contained 5 bases not matched to a gene. The CDR3 runs 14 residues. Germline assignment: CDR1 SGHTS and CDR2 YDEGEE. The CDR3 loop reads CASSFMQGATEAFF. The CDR3 DNA reads as TGTGCCAGCAGCTTCATGCAGGGGGCGACTGAAGCTTTCTTT. Full variable domain (rest looked up from reference TRBV5-8 and TRBJ1-1): EAGVTQSPTHLIKTRGQQATLRCSPISGHTSVYWYQQALGLGLQFLLWYDEGEERNRGNFPPRFSGRQFPNYSSELNVNALELEDSALYLCASSFMQGATEAFFGQGTRLTVV.

V is TRBV6-6 and J is TRBJ2-7, with 8 nucleotides matching TRBD1. With 2 bases clipped from V and 4 bases from J, the junction kept 7 bases outside the gene matches. This CDR3 is built from 15 residues. Germline V gene lookup returns CDR1 MNHNY and CDR2 SVGAGI (reference sequence). The CDR3, as DNA: TGTGCCAGCAGTTACGCAGGGGGCGAAAGGTACGAGCAGTACTTC. Protein: CASSYAGGERYEQYF.

This clone appeared once. The junction and the germline gene differ at one end; a read error may be behind it. The genes are TRBV5-6 and TRBJ1-6; D is ambiguous. CDR3 length: 13 residues. CDR1 and CDR2 (germline): SGHDT, YYEEEE. CDR3 in amino acids: CASSLEGSSPLNF. The DNA for the CDR3 is TGTGCCAGCAGCTTGGAAGGTAGCTCACCCCTCAACTTT. Based on the CDR3 plus reference TRBV5-6 and TRBJ1-6, the full variable domain is DAGVTQSPTHLIKTRGQQVTLRCSPKSGHDTVSWYQQALGQGPQFIFQYYEEEERQRGNFPDRFSGHQFPNYSSELNVNALLLGDSALYLCASSLEGSSPLNFGNGTRLTVT.